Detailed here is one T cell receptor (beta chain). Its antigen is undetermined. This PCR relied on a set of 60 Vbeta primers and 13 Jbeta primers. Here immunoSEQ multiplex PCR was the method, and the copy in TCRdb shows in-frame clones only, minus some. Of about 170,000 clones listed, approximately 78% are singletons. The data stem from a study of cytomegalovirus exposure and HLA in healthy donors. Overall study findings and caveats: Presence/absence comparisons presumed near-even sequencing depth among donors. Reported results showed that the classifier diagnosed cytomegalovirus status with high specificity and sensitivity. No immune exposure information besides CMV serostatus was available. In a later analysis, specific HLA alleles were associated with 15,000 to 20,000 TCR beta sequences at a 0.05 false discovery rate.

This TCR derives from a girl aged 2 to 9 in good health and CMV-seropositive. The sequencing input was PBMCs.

The CDR3 coding sequence is TGCGCCAGCAGCTTCCTGGGCTCGAACACTGAAGCTTTCTTT. Encoded protein: CASSFLGSNTEAFF. The J gene is TRBJ1-1, the V gene TRBV5-1; D unresolved. Trimming shortened V by 2 bases and J by 1 base, and 9 bases separated the two germline ends. The CDR3 is made up of 14 amino acids. Germline V lookup: CDR1 SGHRS, CDR2 YFSETQ.